The 4 T cell receptor beta chains presented below share a single source sample, sequenced in a study of memory CD4+ T cells and cytomegalovirus serostatus. Assay used: immunoSEQ multiplex PCR; TCRdb lists only in-frame clones, some missing. The data show about 75,000 clones, 78% seen once. The sort gate was single viable CD3+CD4+CD8-CD45RO+ cells for memory CD4+ T cells. The sample comprised memory CD4+ T cells from blood. These receptors originate from an adult in good health and CMV-seropositive.

This chain connects TRBV19 to TRBJ2-5; perhaps D is TRBD1 or TRBD2 (5 bases each). Trimming removed 4 bases at V and 4 bases at J, with 13 bases between. The V gene's germline CDR1 is LNHDA and CDR2 SQIVND (reference sequence). This CDR3 has 14 amino acids. In DNA form, the CDR3 reads TGTGCCAGTAGTAATACGGGGCAGGGAGAGACCCAGTACTTC. Protein product: CASSNTGQGETQYF. The full variable domain, rest sourced from reference TRBV19 and TRBJ2-5, is DGGITQSPKYLFRKEGQNVTLSCEQNLNHDAMYWYRQDPGQGLRLIYYSQIVNDFQKGDIAEGYSVSREKKESFPLTVTSAQKNPTAFYLCASSNTGQGETQYFGPGTRLLVL.

The J gene is TRBJ1-1, the V gene TRBV19, with TRBD1 as a possible D gene (5 bases). The CDR3 extends over 14 amino acids. Germline loops: CDR1 LNHDA, CDR2 SQIVND (reference sequence). V was trimmed by 5 bases and J by 0 bases, leaving 10 bases between them. The DNA for the CDR3 is TGTGCCAGTAGTGGACGACAGATGAACACTGAAGCTTTCTTT. This codes for CASSGRQMNTEAFF.

The chain uses TRBV19 and TRBJ2-5, with 7 bases matching TRBD2. The CDR3 spans 14 residues. CDR1 is LNHDA and CDR2 is SQIVND in the germline V gene (reference sequence). Trimming took 6 bases from V and 5 from J; bases not matched to a gene: 9. CDR3 sequence (DNA): TGTGCCAGTAGCCCCGGGACTATCCGGGAGACCCAGTACTTC. Translating gives CASSPGTIRETQYF.

This clone was seen more than once but under ten times. The gene calls are TRBV7-9 and TRBJ2-1; no firm D call. Germline V CDR1 and CDR2: SEHNR, FQNEAQ (reference sequence). The CDR3 is made up of 13 amino acids. Trimming removed 1 base at V and 5 bases at J, with 6 bases between. In DNA, the CDR3 is TGTGCCAGCAGCTTAGTGCCCAACAATGAGCAGTTCTTC. Translation: CASSLVPNNEQFF.